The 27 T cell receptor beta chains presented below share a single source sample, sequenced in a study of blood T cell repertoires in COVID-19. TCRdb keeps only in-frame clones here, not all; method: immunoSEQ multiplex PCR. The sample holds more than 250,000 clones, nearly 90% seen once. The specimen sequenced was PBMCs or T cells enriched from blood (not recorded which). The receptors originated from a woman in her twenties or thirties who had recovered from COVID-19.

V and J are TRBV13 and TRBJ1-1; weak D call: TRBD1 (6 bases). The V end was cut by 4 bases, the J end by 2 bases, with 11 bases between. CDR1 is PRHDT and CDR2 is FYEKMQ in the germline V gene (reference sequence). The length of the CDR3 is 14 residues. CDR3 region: CASSSGTLNTEAFF. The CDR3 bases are TGTGCCAGCAGCTCTGGGACACTTAACACTGAAGCTTTCTTT.

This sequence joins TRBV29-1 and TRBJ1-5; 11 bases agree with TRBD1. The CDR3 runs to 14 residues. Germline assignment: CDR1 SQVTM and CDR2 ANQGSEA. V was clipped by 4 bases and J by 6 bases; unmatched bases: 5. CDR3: CSVARTGGSQPQHF. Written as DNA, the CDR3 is TGCAGCGTTGCAAGGACAGGGGGCAGTCAGCCCCAGCATTTT.

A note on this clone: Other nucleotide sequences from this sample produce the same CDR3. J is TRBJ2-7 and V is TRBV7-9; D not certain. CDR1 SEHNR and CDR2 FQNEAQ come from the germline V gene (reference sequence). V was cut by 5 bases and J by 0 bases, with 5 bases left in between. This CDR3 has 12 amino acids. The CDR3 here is CASSLSSYEQYF. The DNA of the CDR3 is TGTGCCAGCAGCCTAAGCTCCTACGAGCAGTACTTC.

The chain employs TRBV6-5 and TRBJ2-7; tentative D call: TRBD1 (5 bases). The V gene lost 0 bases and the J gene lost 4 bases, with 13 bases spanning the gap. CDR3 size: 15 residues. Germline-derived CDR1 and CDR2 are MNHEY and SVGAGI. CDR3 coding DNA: TGTGCCAGCAGTTACTCGAAACAGGTTGGGTACGAGCAGTACTTC. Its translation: CASSYSKQVGYEQYF.

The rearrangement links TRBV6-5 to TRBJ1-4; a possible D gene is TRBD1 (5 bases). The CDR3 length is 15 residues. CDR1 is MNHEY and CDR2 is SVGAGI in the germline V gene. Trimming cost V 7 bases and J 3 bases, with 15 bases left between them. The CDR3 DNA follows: TGTGCCAGCACCTCCCGGGGGTTATCTAATGAAAAACTGTTTTTT. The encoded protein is CASTSRGLSNEKLFF.

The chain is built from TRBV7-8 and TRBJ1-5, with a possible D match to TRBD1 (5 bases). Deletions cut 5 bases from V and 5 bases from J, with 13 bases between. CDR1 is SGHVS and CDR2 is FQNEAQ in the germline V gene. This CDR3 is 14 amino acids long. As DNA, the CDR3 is TGTGCCAGCAGCCCCCGTCGGGGGGATCAGCCCCAGCATTTT. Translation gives CASSPRRGDQPQHF.

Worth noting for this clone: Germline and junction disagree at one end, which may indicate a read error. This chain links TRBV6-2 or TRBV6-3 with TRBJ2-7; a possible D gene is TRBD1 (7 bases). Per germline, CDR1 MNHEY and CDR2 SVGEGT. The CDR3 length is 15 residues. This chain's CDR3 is CASSYSRVPGGRNDF. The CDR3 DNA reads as TGTGCCAGCAGTTACTCGAGAGTCCCAGGGGGGCGGAATGACTTC.

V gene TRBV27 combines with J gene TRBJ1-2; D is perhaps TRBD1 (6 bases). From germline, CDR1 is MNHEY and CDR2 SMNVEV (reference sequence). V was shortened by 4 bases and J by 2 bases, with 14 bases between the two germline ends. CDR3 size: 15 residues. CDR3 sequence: CASSSSRGGNYGYTF. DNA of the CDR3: TGTGCCAGCAGTTCATCCAGGGGCGGAAACTATGGCTACACCTTC.

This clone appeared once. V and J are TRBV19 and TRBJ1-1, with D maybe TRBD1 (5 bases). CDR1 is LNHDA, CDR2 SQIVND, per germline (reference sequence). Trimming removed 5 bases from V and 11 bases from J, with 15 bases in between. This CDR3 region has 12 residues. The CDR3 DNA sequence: TGTGCCAGTAGTCCTGGGGGGGATGCGGCTTTCTTT. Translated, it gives CASSPGGDAAFF.

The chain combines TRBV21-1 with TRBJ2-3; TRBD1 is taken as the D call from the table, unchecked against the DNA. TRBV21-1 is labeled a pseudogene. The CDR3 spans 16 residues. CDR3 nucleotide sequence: TGTGCCAGCAGCCCCCGGGACAGAAACCCCCCAGATACGCAGTATTTT. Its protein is CASSPRDRNPPDTQYF.

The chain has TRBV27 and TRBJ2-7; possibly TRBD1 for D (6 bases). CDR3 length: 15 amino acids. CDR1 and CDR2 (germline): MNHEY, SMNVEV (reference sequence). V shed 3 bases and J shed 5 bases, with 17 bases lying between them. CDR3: CASSFSGEVFNEQYF. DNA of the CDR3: TGTGCCAGCAGTTTCTCAGGGGAAGTGTTCAACGAGCAGTACTTC.

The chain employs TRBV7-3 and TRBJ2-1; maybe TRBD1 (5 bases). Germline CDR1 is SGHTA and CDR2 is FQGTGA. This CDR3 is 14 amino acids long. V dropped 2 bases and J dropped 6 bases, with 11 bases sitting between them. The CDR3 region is CASSLGTRVNEQFF. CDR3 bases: TGTGCCAGCAGCTTAGGAACCAGGGTCAATGAGCAGTTCTTC.

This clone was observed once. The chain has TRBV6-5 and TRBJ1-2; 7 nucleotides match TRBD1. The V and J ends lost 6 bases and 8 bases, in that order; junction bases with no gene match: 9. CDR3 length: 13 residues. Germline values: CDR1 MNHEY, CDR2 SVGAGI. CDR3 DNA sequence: TGTGCCAGCAGGGCCGGGACAGCGATAGGCTACACCTTC. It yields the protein CASRAGTAIGYTF.

The CDR3 DNA reads TGTGCCAGCTCACCATGGCAGGACACTGAAGCTTTCTTT. It encodes CASSPWQDTEAFF. The V call is TRBV18, the J call TRBJ1-1; D gene ambiguous. Trimming pared 2 bases from V and 3 bases from J, leaving 7 bases between. CDR3 length: 13 residues. CDR1 KGHSH and CDR2 LQKENI come from the germline V gene.

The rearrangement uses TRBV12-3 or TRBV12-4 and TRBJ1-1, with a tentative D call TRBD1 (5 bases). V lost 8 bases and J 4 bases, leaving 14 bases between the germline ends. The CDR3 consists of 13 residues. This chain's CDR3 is CASDRLGGTEAFF. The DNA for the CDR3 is TGTGCCAGCGACCGCCTGGGGGGCACTGAAGCTTTCTTT.

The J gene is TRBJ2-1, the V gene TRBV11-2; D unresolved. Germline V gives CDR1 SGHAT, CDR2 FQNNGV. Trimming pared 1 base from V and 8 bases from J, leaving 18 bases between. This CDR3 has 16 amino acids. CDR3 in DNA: TGTGCCAGCAGCTTAGGCTTGACTTCCTATGGCGATGAGCAGTTCTTC. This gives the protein CASSLGLTSYGDEQFF.

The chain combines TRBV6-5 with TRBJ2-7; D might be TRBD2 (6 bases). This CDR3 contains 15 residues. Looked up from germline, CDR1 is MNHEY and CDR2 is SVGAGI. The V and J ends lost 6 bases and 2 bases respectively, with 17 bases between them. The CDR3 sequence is CASSLGSGGPYEQYF. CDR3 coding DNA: TGTGCCAGCAGCCTAGGGTCTGGAGGGCCCTACGAGCAGTACTTC.

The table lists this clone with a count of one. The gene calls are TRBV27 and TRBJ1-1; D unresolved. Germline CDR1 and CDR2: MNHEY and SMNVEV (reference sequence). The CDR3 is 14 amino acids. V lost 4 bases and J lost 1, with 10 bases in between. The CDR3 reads CASSSAGWNTEAFF. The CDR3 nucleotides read TGTGCCAGCAGTTCTGCAGGTTGGAACACTGAAGCTTTCTTT.

This CDR3 reads CAWSVLAGGHRETQYF. DNA for the CDR3: TGTGCCTGGAGTGTACTAGCGGGGGGCCACCGGGAGACCCAGTACTTC. The J gene is TRBJ2-5, the V gene TRBV30, with 12 bases aligning to TRBD2. Germline V gene lookup returns CDR1 GTSNPN and CDR2 SVGIG (reference sequence). The CDR3 has 16 amino acids. Trimming removed 0 bases from V and 5 bases from J; junction bases left unmatched: 7. Supplemented by reference TRBV30 and TRBJ2-5, the full variable domain reads SQTIHQWPATLVQPVGSPLSLECTVEGTSNPNLYWYRQAAGRGLQLLFYSVGIGQISSEVPQNLSASRPQDRQFILSSKKLLLSDSGFYLCAWSVLAGGHRETQYFGPGTRLLVL.

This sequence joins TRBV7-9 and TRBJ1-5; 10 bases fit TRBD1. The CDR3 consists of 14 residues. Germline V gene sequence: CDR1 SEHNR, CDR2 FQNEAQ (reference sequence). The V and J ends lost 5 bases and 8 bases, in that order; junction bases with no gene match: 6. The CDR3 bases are TGTGCCAGCAGCACGGGGGACAGGGGTGAGCCCCAGCATTTT. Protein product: CASSTGDRGEPQHF.

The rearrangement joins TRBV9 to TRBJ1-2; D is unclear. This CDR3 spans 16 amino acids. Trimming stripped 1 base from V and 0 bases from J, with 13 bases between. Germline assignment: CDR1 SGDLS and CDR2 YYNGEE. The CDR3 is CASSVLGTAPNYGYTF. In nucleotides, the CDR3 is TGTGCCAGCAGCGTATTAGGCACAGCCCCTAACTATGGCTACACCTTC.

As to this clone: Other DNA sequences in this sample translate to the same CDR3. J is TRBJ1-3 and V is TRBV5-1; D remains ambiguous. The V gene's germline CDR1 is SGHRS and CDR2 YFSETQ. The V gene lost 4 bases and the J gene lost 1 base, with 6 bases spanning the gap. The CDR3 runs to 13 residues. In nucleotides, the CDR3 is TGCGCCAGCAGCAGCGGGTCTGGAAACACCATATATTTT. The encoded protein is CASSSGSGNTIYF.

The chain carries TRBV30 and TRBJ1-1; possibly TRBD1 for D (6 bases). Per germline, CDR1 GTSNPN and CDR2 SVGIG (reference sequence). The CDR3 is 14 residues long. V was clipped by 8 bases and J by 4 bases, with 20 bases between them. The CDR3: CARTLSGDGTEAFF. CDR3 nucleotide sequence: TGTGCCCGGACGCTATCAGGGGACGGCACTGAAGCTTTCTTT.

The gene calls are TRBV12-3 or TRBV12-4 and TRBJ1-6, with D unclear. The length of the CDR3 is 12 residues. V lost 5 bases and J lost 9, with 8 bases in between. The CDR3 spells CASSHAGSPLHF. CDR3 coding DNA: TGTGCCAGCAGTCACGCGGGTTCACCCCTCCACTTT.

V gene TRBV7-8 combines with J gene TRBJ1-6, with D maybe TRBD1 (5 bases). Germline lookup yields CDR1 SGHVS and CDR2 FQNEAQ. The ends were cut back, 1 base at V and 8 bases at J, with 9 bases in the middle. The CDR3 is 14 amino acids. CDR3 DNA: TGTGCCAGCAGCTTAGTCCCAGGGTATTCACCCCTCCACTTT. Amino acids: CASSLVPGYSPLHF.

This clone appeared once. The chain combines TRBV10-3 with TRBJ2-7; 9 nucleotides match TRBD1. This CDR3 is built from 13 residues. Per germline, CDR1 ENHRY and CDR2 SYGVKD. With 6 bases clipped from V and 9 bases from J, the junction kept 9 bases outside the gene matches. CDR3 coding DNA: TGTGCCATCAGGGGGGACAGGGAGGATTGGCAGTACTTC. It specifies CAIRGDREDWQYF.

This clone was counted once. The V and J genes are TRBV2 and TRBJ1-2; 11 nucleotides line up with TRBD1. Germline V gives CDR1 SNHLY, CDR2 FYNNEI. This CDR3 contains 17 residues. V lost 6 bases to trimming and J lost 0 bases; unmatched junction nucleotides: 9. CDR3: CASSHEGTGGPNYGYTF. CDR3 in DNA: TGTGCCAGCAGCCACGAGGGGACAGGGGGACCTAACTATGGCTACACCTTC. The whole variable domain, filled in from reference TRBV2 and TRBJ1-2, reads EPEVTQTPSHQVTQMGQEVILRCVPISNHLYFYWYRQILGQKVEFLVSFYNNEISEKSEIFDDQFSVERPDGSNFTLKIRSTKLEDSAMYFCASSHEGTGGPNYGYTFGSGTRLTVV.